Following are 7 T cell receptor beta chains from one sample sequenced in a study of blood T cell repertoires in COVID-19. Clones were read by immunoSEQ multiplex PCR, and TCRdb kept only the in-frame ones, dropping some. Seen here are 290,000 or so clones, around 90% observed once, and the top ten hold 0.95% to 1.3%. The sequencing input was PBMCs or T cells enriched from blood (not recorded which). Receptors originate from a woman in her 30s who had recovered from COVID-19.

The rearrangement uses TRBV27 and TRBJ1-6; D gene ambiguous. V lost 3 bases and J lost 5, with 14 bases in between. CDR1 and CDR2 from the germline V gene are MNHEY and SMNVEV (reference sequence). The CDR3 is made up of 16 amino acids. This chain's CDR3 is CASSFMPGMNNSPLHF. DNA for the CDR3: TGTGCCAGCAGTTTTATGCCCGGGATGAATAATTCACCCCTCCACTTT.

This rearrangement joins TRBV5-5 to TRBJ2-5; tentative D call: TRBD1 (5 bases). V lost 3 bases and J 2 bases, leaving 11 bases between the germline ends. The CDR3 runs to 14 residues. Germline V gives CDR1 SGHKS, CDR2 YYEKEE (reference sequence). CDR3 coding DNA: TGTGCCAGCAGCTACCGGACACTTCAAGAGACCCAGTACTTC. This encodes CASSYRTLQETQYF.

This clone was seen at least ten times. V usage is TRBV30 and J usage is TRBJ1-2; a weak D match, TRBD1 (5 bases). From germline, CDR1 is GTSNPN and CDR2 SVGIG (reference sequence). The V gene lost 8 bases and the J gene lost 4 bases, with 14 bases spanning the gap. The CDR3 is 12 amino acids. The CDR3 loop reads CARYRLRYGYTF. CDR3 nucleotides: TGTGCCAGATACAGGCTGCGCTATGGCTACACCTTC. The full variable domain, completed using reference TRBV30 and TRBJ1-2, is SQTIHQWPATLVQPVGSPLSLECTVEGTSNPNLYWYRQAAGRGLQLLFYSVGIGQISSEVPQNLSASRPQDRQFILSSKKLLLSDSGFYLCARYRLRYGYTFGSGTRLTVV.

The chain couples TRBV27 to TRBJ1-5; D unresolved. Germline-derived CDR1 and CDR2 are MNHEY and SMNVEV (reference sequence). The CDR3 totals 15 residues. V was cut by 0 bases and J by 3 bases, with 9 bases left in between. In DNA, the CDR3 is TGTGCCAGCAGTTTATCGGGCAGCCTCAATCAGCCCCAGCATTTT. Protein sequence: CASSLSGSLNQPQHF.

The CDR3 sequence is CASSFWGAGGHNEQFF. For the CDR3, the DNA is TGTGCCAGCAGCTTTTGGGGAGCGGGAGGGCACAATGAGCAGTTCTTC. This rearrangement joins TRBV11-2 to TRBJ2-1; 10 nucleotides agree with TRBD2. CDR1 SGHAT and CDR2 FQNNGV come from the germline V gene. This CDR3 comprises 16 residues. V dropped 3 bases and J dropped 5; count of bases not matched to a gene: 7. Full variable domain (rest looked up from reference TRBV11-2 and TRBJ2-1): EAGVAQSPRYKIIEKRQSVAFWCNPISGHATLYWYQQILGQGPKLLIQFQNNGVVDDSQLPKDRFSAERLKGVDSTLKIQPAKLEDSAVYLCASSFWGAGGHNEQFFGPGTRLTVL.

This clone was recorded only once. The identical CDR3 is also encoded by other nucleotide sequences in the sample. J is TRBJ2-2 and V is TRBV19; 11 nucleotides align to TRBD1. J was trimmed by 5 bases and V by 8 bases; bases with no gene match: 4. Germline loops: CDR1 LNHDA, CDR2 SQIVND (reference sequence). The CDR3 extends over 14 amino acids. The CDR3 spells CASSGTGGTGELFF. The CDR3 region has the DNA TGTGCCAGTTCGGGGACAGGGGGGACCGGGGAGCTGTTTTTT.

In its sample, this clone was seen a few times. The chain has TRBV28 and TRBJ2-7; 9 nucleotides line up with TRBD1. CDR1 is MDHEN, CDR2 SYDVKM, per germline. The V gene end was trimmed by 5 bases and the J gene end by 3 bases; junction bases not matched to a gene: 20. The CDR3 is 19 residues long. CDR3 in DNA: TGTGCCAGCAGTCTCTCCGGGACAGGGTCCGAAAGGGTGGTCTACGAGCAGTACTTC. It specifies CASSLSGTGSERVVYEQYF.